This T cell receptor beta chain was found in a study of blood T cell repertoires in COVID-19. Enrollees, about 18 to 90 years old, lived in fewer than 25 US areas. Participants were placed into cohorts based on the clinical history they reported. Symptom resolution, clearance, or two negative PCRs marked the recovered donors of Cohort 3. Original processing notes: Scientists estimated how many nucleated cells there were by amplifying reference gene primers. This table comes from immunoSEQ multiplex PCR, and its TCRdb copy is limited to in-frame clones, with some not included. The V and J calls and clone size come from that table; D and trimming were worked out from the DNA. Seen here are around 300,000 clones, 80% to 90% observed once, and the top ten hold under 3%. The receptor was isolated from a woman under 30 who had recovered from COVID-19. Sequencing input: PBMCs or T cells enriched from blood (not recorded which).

CDR3: CASTDRYSYEQYF. CDR3 nucleotides: TGTGCCAGCACGGACAGGTACTCCTACGAGCAGTACTTC. The chain joins TRBV2 to TRBJ2-7, with 7 bases matching TRBD1. The V gene's germline CDR1 is SNHLY and CDR2 FYNNEI. V was pared by 7 bases and J by 0 bases, with 3 bases of the junction left unmatched. The CDR3 runs 13 residues.